This T cell receptor beta chain was captured in a study of blood T cell repertoires in COVID-19. Clinical histories supplied by participants themselves formed the basis of cohort assignment. In the original processing: For nucleated cells, counts were estimated from reference gene primer amplification. Sequenced by immunoSEQ multiplex PCR; TCRdb stores in-frame clones only, minus some. V, J and clone size were drawn from that table, and D and trimming were deduced from the DNA. The sample has about 130,000 clones; 78% are singletons. With 4 bases removed from V and 3 bases from J, the gap between germline ends came to 10 bases. CDR3 size: 14 residues. In germline, CDR1 is SGHDN, CDR2 FVKESK.

The sequencing input was PBMCs or T cells enriched from blood (not recorded which). This sequence originates from a woman between 50 and 59 years old who had recovered from COVID-19. The chain uses TRBV14 and TRBJ1-5; D might be TRBD1 (6 bases). CDR3 amino acids: CASSLRGNNQPQHF. CDR3 nucleotides: TGTGCCAGCAGCCTCAGGGGTAACAATCAGCCCCAGCATTTT.